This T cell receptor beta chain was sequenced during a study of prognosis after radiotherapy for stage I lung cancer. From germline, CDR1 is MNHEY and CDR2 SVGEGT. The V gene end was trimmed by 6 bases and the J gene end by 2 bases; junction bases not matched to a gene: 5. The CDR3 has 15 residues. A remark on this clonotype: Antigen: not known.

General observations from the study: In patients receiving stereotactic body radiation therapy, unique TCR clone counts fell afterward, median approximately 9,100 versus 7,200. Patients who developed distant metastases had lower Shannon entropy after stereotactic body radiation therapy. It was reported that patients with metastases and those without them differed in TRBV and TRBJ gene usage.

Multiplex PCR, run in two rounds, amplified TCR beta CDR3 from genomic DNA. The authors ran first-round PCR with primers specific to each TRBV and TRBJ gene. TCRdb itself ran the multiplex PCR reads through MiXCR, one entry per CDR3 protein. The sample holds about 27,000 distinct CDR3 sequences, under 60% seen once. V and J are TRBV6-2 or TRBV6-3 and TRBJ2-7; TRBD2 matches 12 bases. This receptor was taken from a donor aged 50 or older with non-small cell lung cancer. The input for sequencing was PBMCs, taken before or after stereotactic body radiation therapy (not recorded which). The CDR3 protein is CASRKLAGGTYEQYF. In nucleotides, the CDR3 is TGTGCCAGCAGGAAACTAGCGGGAGGCACCTACGAGCAGTACTTC.